A selection of T cell receptor beta chains follows, all from one sample in a study of control samples from healthy donors and cancer patients. Clones were sequenced by immunoSEQ multiplex PCR, and TCRdb holds only the in-frame ones, with some missing. Of about 140,000 clones listed, approximately 94% are singletons. Sequencing used blood. The receptors come from a man aged 35-49 years in good health. The CDR3 runs from the conserved cysteine through the conserved F or W. The D gene is left open where the match is weak. The size of a clone is reported for some rows only, either as once, few or many, or as a class for expanded clones.

>TRBJ2-2|TRBV9|NA|TRBD1
CASSGSLGQGAFTGELFF
TGTGCCAGCAGCGGTTCACTGGGACAGGGGGCATTCACCGGGGAGCTGTTTTTT
>TRBJ1-6|TRBV4-3|NA|TRBD1
CASSQDLAGGTSGLGNSPLHF
TGCGCCAGCAGCCAAGATCTCGCAGGGGGCACGTCGGGCCTCGGTAATTCACCCCTCCACTTT
>TRBJ2-5|TRBV4-3|NA|NA
CASSQDYSAGRETQYF
TGCGCCAGCAGCCAAGATTATTCAGCGGGTAGGGAGACCCAGTACTTC
>TRBJ2-1|TRBV5-6|NA|TRBD1
CASSLVTGWQFF
TGTGCCAGCAGCTTGGTGACAGGGTGGCAGTTCTTC
>TRBJ1-2|TRBV7-9|NA|NA
CASSSDRHNYGYTF
TGTGCCAGCAGCTCCGACAGGCATAACTATGGCTACACCTTC
>TRBJ1-5|TRBV19|NA|NA
CASSFPDLHQPQHF
TGTGCCAGTAGTTTCCCCGATTTGCATCAGCCCCAGCATTTT
>TRBJ2-4|TRBV9|NA|TRBD1
CASSAGQGNIQYF
TGTGCCAGCAGCGCCGGACAGGGAAACATTCAGTACTTC
>TRBJ2-1|TRBV9|NA|NA
CASSVELATDEQFF
TGTGCCAGCAGCGTAGAGCTAGCGACGGATGAGCAGTTCTTC
>TRBJ1-2|TRBV11-2|NA|NA
CASSLAGGTYGYTF
TGTGCCAGCAGCTTAGCCGGCGGGACCTATGGCTACACCTTC
>TRBJ1-4|TRBV30|NA|TRBD1
CAWSVHPGGPNEKLFF
TGTGCCTGGAGTGTACACCCAGGGGGGCCTAATGAAAAACTGTTTTTT
>TRBJ2-7|TRBV5-4|NA|NA
CASSLGTGKGYEQYF
TGTGCCAGCAGCTTGGGTACAGGGAAGGGCTACGAGCAGTACTTC
>TRBJ2-5|TRBV25-1|NA|NA
CASSEAGKETQYF
TGTGCCAGCAGTGAAGCCGGAAAAGAGACCCAGTACTTC
>TRBJ1-2|TRBV7-2|NA|NA
CASSPGAGPTYGYTF
TGTGCCAGCAGCCCCGGGGCAGGGCCTACCTATGGCTACACCTTC
>TRBJ2-7|TRBV11-3|NA|NA
CASSKGPPYEQYF
TGTGCCAGCAGCAAGGGACCTCCCTACGAGCAGTACTTC
>TRBJ1-2|TRBV6-1|NA|NA
CASSEALLTNYGYTF
TGTGCCAGCAGTGAAGCGCTTTTGACTAACTATGGCTACACCTTC
>TRBJ1-1|TRBV5-1|NA|TRBD1
CASSLGDRVITEAFF
TGCGCCAGCAGCTTGGGGGACAGGGTGATCACTGAAGCTTTCTTT
>TRBJ1-5|TRBV12-3/TRBV12-4|NA|NA
CASQFASNQPQHF
TGTGCCAGCCAATTCGCTAGCAATCAGCCCCAGCATTTT
>TRBJ1-1|TRBV5-6|NA|TRBD1
CASSQGTGGTEAFF
TGTGCCAGCAGCCAAGGGACAGGGGGCACTGAAGCTTTCTTT
>TRBJ1-5|TRBV4-1|NA|NA
CASSRGGLGGRSGQPQHF
TGCGCCAGCAGCCGAGGAGGACTCGGAGGGCGAAGTGGTCAGCCCCAGCATTTT
>TRBJ2-4|TRBV18|NA|NA
CASSPPGNTKNIQYF
TGTGCCAGCTCACCACCGGGGAACACGAAAAACATTCAGTACTTC
>TRBJ1-1|TRBV28|NA|NA
CASSFSGNTEAFF
TGTGCCAGCAGTTTCTCGGGGAACACTGAAGCTTTCTTT
>TRBJ2-3|TRBV9|NA|TRBD2
CASSKGLAGGSTDTQYF
TGTGCCAGCAGTAAAGGCCTAGCGGGAGGCTCCACAGATACGCAGTATTTT
>TRBJ2-1|TRBV7-3|NA|NA
CASSADMRDEQFF
TGTGCCAGCAGCGCGGACATGCGGGATGAGCAGTTCTTC
>TRBJ2-5|TRBV7-3|NA|TRBD2
CASSSSGGGETQYF
TGTGCCAGCAGCTCCTCCGGGGGGGGAGAGACCCAGTACTTC
>TRBJ1-6|TRBV7-2|NA|NA
CASSLVKGSPLHF
TGTGCCAGCAGCTTAGTTAAGGGCTCACCCCTCCACTTT
>TRBJ2-7|TRBV27|once|NA
CASKGSGPYEQYF
TGTGCCAGCAAAGGTTCGGGGCCCTACGAGCAGTACTTC
>TRBJ1-4|TRBV4-2|NA|NA
CASSQEYEEKLFF
TGTGCCAGCAGCCAAGAGTATGAAGAAAAACTGTTTTTT
>TRBJ1-2|TRBV10-3|NA|NA
CAISESLTGGYTF
TGTGCCATCAGTGAGAGTTTGACAGGCGGCTACACCTTC
>TRBJ2-7|TRBV9|once|NA
CASSPINGPGYNEQYF
TGTGCCAGCAGCCCCATCAATGGTCCAGGGTATAACGAGCAGTACTTC
>TRBJ2-3|TRBV27|NA|NA
CASSPWTVLIKDTQYF
TGTGCCAGCAGCCCCTGGACGGTCCTGATAAAGGATACGCAGTATTTT
>TRBJ1-1|TRBV5-1|NA|NA
CASSLALSRAKSSTEAFF
TGCGCCAGCAGCTTGGCCCTTTCAAGAGCAAAAAGTTCCACTGAAGCTTTCTTT
>TRBJ1-1|TRBV7-3|few|NA
CASSSLPETEAFF
TGTGCCAGCAGCTCCTTGCCAGAAACTGAAGCTTTCTTT
>TRBJ1-1|TRBV11-3|NA|NA
CASPRDTQNTEAFF
TGTGCCAGCCCCCGGGACACTCAAAACACTGAAGCTTTCTTT
>TRBJ2-5|TRBV6-5|NA|NA
CASTESGGQQETQYF
TGTGCCAGCACCGAATCGGGGGGACAGCAAGAGACCCAGTACTTC
>TRBJ1-4|TRBV7-9|NA|TRBD1
CASSPQGSAEKLFF
TGTGCCAGCAGCCCACAGGGGTCCGCTGAAAAACTGTTTTTT
>TRBJ1-1|TRBV4-2|NA|NA
CASSRTAGNTEAFF
TGTGCCAGCAGCCGGACTGCAGGGAACACTGAAGCTTTCTTT
>TRBJ1-5|TRBV7-2|NA|NA
CASSPPDTGQPQHF
TGTGCCAGCAGCCCACCTGATACGGGTCAGCCCCAGCATTTT
>TRBJ2-7|TRBV6-5|NA|NA
CASRGPEQYF
TGTGCCAGCAGGGGTCCCGAGCAGTACTTC
>TRBJ2-1|TRBV24-1|NA|NA
CATSDFWGKKFF
TGTGCCACCAGTGATTTCTGGGGGAAAAAGTTCTTC
>TRBJ1-1|TRBV9|once|NA
CASSVTGIGEAFF
TGTGCCAGCAGCGTAACCGGAATAGGTGAAGCTTTCTTT